Given below is one T cell receptor (beta chain) in context. The data were obtained in a study of blood T cell repertoires in COVID-19. Study in general: Both acute and convalescent COVID-19 samples were obtained from the United States, Italy and Spain. T cells, B-cell-depleted T cells, or PBMCs supplied cDNA or gDNA.

As processed by the authors: Counts of nucleated cells, estimated from reference gene primer amplification, were obtained. Profiled with immunoSEQ multiplex PCR; TCRdb holds only in-frame clones, not every one. V and J calls plus clone size are reproduced from that table; the DNA served to infer D and trimming. This sample yields under 250,000 clones, of which about four fifths are seen a single time; 7% to 10% belongs to the top ten. The CDR3 runs to 15 residues. CDR1 and CDR2 (germline): LNHDA, SQIVND (reference sequence). Trimming at V came to 4 bases and at J to 3 bases, leaving 5 bases not matched to a gene.

Material: peripheral blood. The receptor comes from a woman aged 45 to 65 with acute or convalescent COVID-19. The genes are TRBV19 and TRBJ2-7, with TRBD1 matching over 11 bases. CDR3 sequence (DNA): TGTGCCAGTAGTACTCGGACAGGGGGCAACTACGAGCAGTACTTC. Translation gives CASSTRTGGNYEQYF.